This TCR beta chain comes out of a study of blood T cells in healthy people across ages. For this clonotype: The limits of the CDR3 on the DNA are not certain, so only TCRdb's listed CDR3 is given.

Germline assignment: CDR1 LGHDT and CDR2 YNNKEL (reference sequence). The CDR3 is 17 amino acids in total, end residues counted. The second PCR ran roughly 6 to 12 cycles with a sample-barcoded 5' primer and J-beta primers. Each cDNA molecule, via a template-switch adaptor with 12 random nucleotides, was tagged. From the 5' RACE reads, TCRdb called clonotypes with MiXCR, one entry per CDR3 protein. This sample has roughly 1,300,000 distinct CDR3 sequences; approximately 63% occur once, and the top ten carry 5% to 7%. For every donor, a draw yielded roughly 10 milliliters of peripheral blood. Samples each yielded at least 5 micrograms of total RNA.

This sequence joins TRBV3-1 and TRBJ2-6. The TCR was taken from a man younger than 30 in good health. The sample comprised blood. CDR3 protein: CASSQDQWADGANVPTF.